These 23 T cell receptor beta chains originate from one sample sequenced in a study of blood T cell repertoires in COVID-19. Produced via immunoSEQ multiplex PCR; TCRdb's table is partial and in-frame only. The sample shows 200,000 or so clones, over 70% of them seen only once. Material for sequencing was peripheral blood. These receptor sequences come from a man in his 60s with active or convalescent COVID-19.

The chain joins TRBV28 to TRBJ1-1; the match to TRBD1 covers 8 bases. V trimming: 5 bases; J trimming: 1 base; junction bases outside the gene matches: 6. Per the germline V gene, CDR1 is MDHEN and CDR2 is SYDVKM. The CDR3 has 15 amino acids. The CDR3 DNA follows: TGTGCCAGCAGTCCCTCCGGGACAGGGAACACTGAAGCTTTCTTT. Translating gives CASSPSGTGNTEAFF.

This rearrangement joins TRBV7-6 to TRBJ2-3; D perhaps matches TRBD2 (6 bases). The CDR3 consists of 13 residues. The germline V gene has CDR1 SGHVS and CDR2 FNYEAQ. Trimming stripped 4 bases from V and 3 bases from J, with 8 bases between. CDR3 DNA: TGTGCCAGCAGCTCCCGGGAGACAGATACGCAGTATTTT. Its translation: CASSSRETDTQYF.

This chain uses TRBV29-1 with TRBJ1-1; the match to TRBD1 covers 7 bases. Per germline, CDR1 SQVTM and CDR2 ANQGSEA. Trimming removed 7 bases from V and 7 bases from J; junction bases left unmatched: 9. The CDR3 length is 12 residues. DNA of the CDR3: TGCAGCGCTATCCACAGGGGCGGTGAAGCTTTCTTT. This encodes CSAIHRGGEAFF. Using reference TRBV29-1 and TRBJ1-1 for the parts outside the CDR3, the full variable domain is SAVISQKPSRDICQRGTSLTIQCQVDSQVTMMFWYRQQPGQSLTLIATANQGSEATYESGFVIDKFPISRPNLTFSTLTVSNMSPEDSSIYLCSAIHRGGEAFFGQGTRLTVV.

DNA for the CDR3: TGTGCCAGCAGCTTAGCAGCCACCGGGGAGCTGTTTTTT. Translation gives CASSLAATGELFF. This rearrangement joins TRBV7-2 to TRBJ2-2; no firm D call. This CDR3 has 13 residues. The germline gives CDR1 SGHTA, CDR2 FQGNSA. V was pared by 0 bases and J by 4 bases, with 3 bases between. The whole variable domain, filled in from reference TRBV7-2 and TRBJ2-2, reads GAGVSQSPSNKVTEKGKDVELRCDPISGHTALYWYRQSLGQGLEFLIYFQGNSAPDKSGLPSDRFSAERTGGSVSTLTIQRTQQEDSAVYLCASSLAATGELFFGEGSRLTVL.

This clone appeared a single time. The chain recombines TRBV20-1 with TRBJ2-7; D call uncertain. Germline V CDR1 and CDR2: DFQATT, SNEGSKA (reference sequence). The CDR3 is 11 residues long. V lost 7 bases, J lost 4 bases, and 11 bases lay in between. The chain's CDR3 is CSVSYGYEQYF. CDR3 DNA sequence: TGCAGTGTCAGTTACGGGTACGAGCAGTACTTC.

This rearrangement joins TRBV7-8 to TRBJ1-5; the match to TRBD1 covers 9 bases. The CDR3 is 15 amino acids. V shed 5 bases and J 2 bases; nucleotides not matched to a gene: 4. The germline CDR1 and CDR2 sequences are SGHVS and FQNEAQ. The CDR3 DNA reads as TGTGCCAGCAGCCCCTGGACAGGGGGCAATCAGCCCCAGCATTTT. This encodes CASSPWTGGNQPQHF.

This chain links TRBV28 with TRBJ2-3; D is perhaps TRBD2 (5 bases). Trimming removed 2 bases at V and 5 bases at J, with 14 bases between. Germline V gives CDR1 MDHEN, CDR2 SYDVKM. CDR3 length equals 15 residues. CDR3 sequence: CASSLGRVVGDTQYF. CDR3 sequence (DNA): TGTGCCAGCAGTTTAGGGCGGGTTGTCGGAGATACGCAGTATTTT.

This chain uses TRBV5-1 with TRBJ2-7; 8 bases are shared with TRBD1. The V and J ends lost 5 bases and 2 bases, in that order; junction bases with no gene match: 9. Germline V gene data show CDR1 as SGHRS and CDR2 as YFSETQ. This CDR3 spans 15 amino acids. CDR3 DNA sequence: TGCGCCAGCAGTTCCGGACAGGGTAATCCCTACGAGCAGTACTTC. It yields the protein CASSSGQGNPYEQYF. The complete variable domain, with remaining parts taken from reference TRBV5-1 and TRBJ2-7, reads KAGVTQTPRYLIKTRGQQVTLSCSPISGHRSVSWYQQTPGQGLQFLFEYFSETQRNKGNFPGRFSGRQFSNSRSEMNVSTLELGDSALYLCASSSGQGNPYEQYFGPGTRLTVT.

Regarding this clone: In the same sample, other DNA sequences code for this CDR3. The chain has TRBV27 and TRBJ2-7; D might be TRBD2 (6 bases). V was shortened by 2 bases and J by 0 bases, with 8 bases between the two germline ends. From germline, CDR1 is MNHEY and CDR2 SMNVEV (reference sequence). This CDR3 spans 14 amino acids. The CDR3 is CASSLGGTSYEQYF. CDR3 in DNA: TGTGCCAGCAGTTTAGGGGGGACCTCCTACGAGCAGTACTTC.

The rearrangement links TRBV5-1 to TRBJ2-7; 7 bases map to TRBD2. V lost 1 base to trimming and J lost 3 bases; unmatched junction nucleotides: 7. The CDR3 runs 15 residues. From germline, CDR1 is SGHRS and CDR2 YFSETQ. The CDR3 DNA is TGCGCCAGCAGCTTGCGAACGGGAGGTTTCTACGAGCAGTACTTC. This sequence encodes CASSLRTGGFYEQYF.

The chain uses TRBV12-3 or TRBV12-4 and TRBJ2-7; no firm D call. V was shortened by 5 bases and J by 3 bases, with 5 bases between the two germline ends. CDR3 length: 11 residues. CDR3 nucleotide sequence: TGTGCCAGCAGTATCTTCTACGAGCAGTACTTC. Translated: CASSIFYEQYF.

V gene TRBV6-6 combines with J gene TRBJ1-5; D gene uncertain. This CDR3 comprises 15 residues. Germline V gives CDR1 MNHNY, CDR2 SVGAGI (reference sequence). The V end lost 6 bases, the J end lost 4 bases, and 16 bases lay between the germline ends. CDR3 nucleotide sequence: TGTGCCAGCAGATCTCCTACTGGTGTAAATCAGCCCCAGCATTTT. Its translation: CASRSPTGVNQPQHF.

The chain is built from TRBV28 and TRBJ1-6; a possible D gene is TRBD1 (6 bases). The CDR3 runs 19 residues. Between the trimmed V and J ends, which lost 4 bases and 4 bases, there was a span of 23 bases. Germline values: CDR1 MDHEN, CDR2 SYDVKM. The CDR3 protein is CASSSPRWGGAGYNSPLHF. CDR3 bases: TGTGCCAGCAGTTCCCCCCGGTGGGGGGGCGCTGGATATAATTCACCCCTCCACTTT.

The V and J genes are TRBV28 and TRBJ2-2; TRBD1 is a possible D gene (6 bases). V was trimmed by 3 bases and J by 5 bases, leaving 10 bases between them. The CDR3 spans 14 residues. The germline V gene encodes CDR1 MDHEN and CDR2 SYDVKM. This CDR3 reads CASSLVQGTGELFF. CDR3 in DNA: TGTGCCAGCAGTTTGGTACAGGGTACCGGGGAGCTGTTTTTT.

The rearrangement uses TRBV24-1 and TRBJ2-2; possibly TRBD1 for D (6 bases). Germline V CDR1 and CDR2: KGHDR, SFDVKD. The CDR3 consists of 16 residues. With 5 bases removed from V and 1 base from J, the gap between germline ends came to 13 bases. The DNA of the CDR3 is TGTGCCACCAGTGGACTACAGGGATGGAACACCGGGGAGCTGTTTTTT. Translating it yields CATSGLQGWNTGELFF.

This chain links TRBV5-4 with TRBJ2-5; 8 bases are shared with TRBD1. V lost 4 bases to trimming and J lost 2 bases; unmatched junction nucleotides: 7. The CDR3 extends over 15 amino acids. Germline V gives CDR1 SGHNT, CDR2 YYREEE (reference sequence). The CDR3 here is CASSNRDRNQETQYF. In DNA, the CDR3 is TGTGCCAGCAGCAACCGGGACAGGAATCAAGAGACCCAGTACTTC.

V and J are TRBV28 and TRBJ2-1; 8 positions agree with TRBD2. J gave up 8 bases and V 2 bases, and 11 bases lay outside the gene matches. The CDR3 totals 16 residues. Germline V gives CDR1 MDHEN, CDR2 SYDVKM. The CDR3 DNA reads TGTGCCAGCAGTTTAGCGGGGACGGGAGGGAGCGATGAGCAGTTCTTC. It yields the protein CASSLAGTGGSDEQFF. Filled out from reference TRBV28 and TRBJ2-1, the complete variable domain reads DVKVTQSSRYLVKRTGEKVFLECVQDMDHENMFWYRQDPGLGLRLIYFSYDVKMKEKGDIPEGYSVSREKKERFSLILESASTNQTSMYLCASSLAGTGGSDEQFFGPGTRLTVL.

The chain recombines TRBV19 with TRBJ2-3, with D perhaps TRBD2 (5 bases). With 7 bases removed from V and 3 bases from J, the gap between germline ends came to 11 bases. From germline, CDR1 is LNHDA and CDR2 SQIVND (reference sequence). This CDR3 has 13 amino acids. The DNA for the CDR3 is TGTGCCAGTACCTTCGGGGATACAGATACGCAGTATTTT. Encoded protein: CASTFGDTDTQYF. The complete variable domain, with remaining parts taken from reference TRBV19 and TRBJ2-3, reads DGGITQSPKYLFRKEGQNVTLSCEQNLNHDAMYWYRQDPGQGLRLIYYSQIVNDFQKGDIAEGYSVSREKKESFPLTVTSAQKNPTAFYLCASTFGDTDTQYFGPGTRLTVL.

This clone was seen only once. CDR3 DNA: TGTGCCAGCAGTGAATCCCCGGGGAGCACTGAAGCTTTCTTT. Amino acids: CASSESPGSTEAFF. V usage is TRBV2 and J usage is TRBJ1-1; no definite D call. Germline CDR1 SNHLY, CDR2 FYNNEI. The CDR3 spans 14 residues. Trimming pared 2 bases from V and 4 bases from J, leaving 11 bases between.

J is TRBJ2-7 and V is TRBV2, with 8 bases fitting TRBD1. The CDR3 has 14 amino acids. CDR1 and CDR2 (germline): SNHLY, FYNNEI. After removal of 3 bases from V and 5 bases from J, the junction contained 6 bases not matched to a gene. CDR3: CASSDLTGEDEQYF. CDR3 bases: TGTGCCAGCAGTGATCTGACAGGGGAGGACGAGCAGTACTTC.

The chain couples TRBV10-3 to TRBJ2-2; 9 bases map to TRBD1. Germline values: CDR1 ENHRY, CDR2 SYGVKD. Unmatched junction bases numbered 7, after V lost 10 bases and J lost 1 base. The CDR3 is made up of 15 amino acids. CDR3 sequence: CATRRGQGNTGELFF. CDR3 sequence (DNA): TGTGCCACCCGTCGGGGACAGGGGAACACCGGGGAGCTGTTTTTT.

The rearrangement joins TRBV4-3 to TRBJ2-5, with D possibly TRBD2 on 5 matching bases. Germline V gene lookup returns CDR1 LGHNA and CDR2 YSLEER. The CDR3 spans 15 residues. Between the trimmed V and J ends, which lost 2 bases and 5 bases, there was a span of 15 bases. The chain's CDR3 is CASSQLPGLAETQYF. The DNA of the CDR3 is TGCGCCAGCAGCCAACTGCCGGGGTTGGCGGAGACCCAGTACTTC.

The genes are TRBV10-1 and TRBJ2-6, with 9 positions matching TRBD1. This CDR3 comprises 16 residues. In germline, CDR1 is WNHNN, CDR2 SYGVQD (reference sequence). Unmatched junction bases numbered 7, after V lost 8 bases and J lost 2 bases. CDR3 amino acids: CASPDRGGAGANVLTF. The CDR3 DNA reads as TGCGCCAGCCCGGACAGGGGAGGGGCTGGGGCCAACGTCCTGACTTTC.